This T cell receptor beta chain was obtained from a study of T cells in Graves' hyperthyroidism and ophthalmopathy (dated by TCRdb to between 2018 and 2020). Concerning the study at large: Peripheral blood was sampled at the time of initial diagnosis, prior to any treatment. The approximately 95 discovery patients were divided at random into training and test sets in a 7:3 ratio. To identify TCR V-J signatures that set the groups apart, the researchers used a discovery cohort of 90 to 100 patients, made up of 43 with Graves' ophthalmopathy and some 56 with stable Graves' hyperthyroidism. An independent validation cohort of 18 to 20 hyperthyroidism patients and roughly 16 patients who later progressed to ophthalmopathy tested prospective prediction of ophthalmopathy. The paper reports TCR Vbeta CDR3 sequencing of 140 or so peripheral blood samples: approximately 43 ophthalmopathy, fewer than 80 hyperthyroidism and approximately 17 progressor patients. The study also compared thyroid tissue and blood T-cell repertoires from more than five Graves' hyperthyroidism patients. Once sampling was done, hyperthyroidism patients were given methimazole at a starting dose of 30 mg daily, whereas ophthalmopathy patients were given high-dose intravenous methylprednisolone.

Remarks on this clonotype: The specificity of this receptor is unknown. No much larger clone is present one base from it, and per-base qualities are unavailable.

General study outcomes and caveats: Most expanded thyroid clonotypes (frequency above 0.001) were also detected in blood, a finding suggesting that blood repertoires may reflect thyroid immune responses. In validation, the model predicted progression to ophthalmopathy with roughly 70% sensitivity and 72% to 85% specificity, a median of approximately 6.5 months before onset. In cross-validation, a model built on a 13 V-J signature told ophthalmopathy apart from stable hyperthyroidism with 85% to 90% sensitivity and around 83% specificity, and in testing the same model reached 80%/75%. Sample size was not statistically predetermined, and blinding of investigators to group allocation was not performed.

V was cut back by 4 bases and J by 0 bases, leaving a gap of 13 bases between them. The CDR3 goes from the cysteine to the phenylalanine over 15 residues. The only DNA kept is the CDR3, 45 bases in frame from the first base. As encoded in the germline V gene, CDR1 is MDHEN while CDR2 is SYDVKM. The TCR beta CDR3 regions were amplified from RNA transcripts. A first-round RT-PCR of the TCR CDR3 used the HTBI primer set with the Qiagen OneStep RT-PCR kit. A second multiplex PCR round built the libraries, followed by size selection and purification. Libraries were sequenced paired-end with 100 bp reads on an Illumina HiSeq2000. On the authors' methods: Raw data were processed with SOAPnuke, discarding reads with adapters, uncalled bases, mean Phred below 15, or no exact constant-primer or identifier match. COPE v1.2.5 was used to merge the high-quality paired reads, and each unique nucleotide sequence was defined as a clonotype. MiTCR v1.1 was used to align clonotypes to the IMGT TRBV, TRBD and TRBJ reference segments. The analysis included only V-J combinations with a frequency above 0.0001, which together covered more than 98% of the repertoires. The TCS score was defined as the ratio of F50 (clonal expansion) to E x V (chaos), calculated using BLOSUM62-based TCRdist between CDR3 peptides within each V-J. Welch's t-statistics and random forest reduced just over 500 V-J features to roughly 13, which were used in a naive Bayes classifier (R e1071). The public sequencing data were trimmed at Q25 with fastp and processed into clonotypes with MiXCR by TCRdb, which kept only in-frame beta chains. Identical CDR3 protein sequences are pooled into one entry, listed with their most common genes and DNA. The V and J calls and clone size come from TCRdb's table, not from the authors' own analysis. This sample lists about 250,000 distinct CDR3 sequences; around 26% were detected once. The ten largest clonotypes hold roughly a third of the sample.

Ophthalmopathy patients had moderately to severely active disease, with a Clinical Activity Score of 3 or more, a NOSPECS grade of 4 or more, and a disease duration of less than 3 months. The study excluded patients with uncontrolled infections, other autoimmune diseases, pregnancy or lactation. Diagnoses were based on clinical symptoms, serum thyroxine and TRAb, thyroid ultrasound and orbital computed tomography. PBMCs were separated from approximately 9.9 ml of fresh peripheral blood using Ficoll-Paque density gradient centrifugation. Total RNA was extracted using Trizol reagent, and RNA quality was assessed on an Agilent 2100 Bioanalyzer.

The rearrangement combines TRBV28 with TRBJ2-7, with no reliable assignment of the D segment. This TCR was sampled from a woman in her forties with Graves' ophthalmopathy. Sequenced input: blood. The sequenced DNA: TGTGCCAGCAGTTGGGCCCTTGTCGTCTCCTACGAGCAGTACTTC. This translates into CASSWALVVSYEQYF.